Each of the 15 T cell receptor beta chains below was sequenced from the same sample in a study of blood T cell repertoires in COVID-19. The repertoire was sequenced with immunoSEQ multiplex PCR; TCRdb's copy has only in-frame clones and lacks some. The sample contains about 430,000 clones, roughly 88% of which appear only once. The material sequenced was PBMCs or T cells enriched from blood (not recorded which). The receptors derive from a woman aged 25 to 39 with acute COVID-19.

This sequence joins TRBV7-6 and TRBJ2-1, with TRBD1 identical over 7 bases. The CDR3 totals 11 residues. Germline V gene sequence: CDR1 SGHVS, CDR2 FNYEAQ. J gave up 9 bases and V 11 bases, and 7 bases lay outside the gene matches. CDR3 DNA sequence: TGTGCCGTTAGGACAGGCAGTGAGCAGTTCTTC. Amino acid sequence: CAVRTGSEQFF.

Note on this clone: Other DNA sequences in this specimen translate into the identical CDR3. The genes are TRBV5-1 and TRBJ1-1; TRBD1 is a possible D gene (5 bases). This CDR3 region has 14 residues. V was trimmed by 3 bases and J by 1 base, leaving 10 bases between them. The germline gives CDR1 SGHRS, CDR2 YFSETQ. CDR3 DNA: TGCGCCAGCAGCTGGGGTCAGGGGAACACTGAAGCTTTCTTT. Its protein product is CASSWGQGNTEAFF. The whole variable domain, remainder taken from reference TRBV5-1 and TRBJ1-1, is KAGVTQTPRYLIKTRGQQVTLSCSPISGHRSVSWYQQTPGQGLQFLFEYFSETQRNKGNFPGRFSGRQFSNSRSEMNVSTLELGDSALYLCASSWGQGNTEAFFGQGTRLTVV.

The chain carries TRBV20-1 and TRBJ1-1, with 10 bases aligning to TRBD1. CDR1 is DFQATT, CDR2 SNEGSKA, per germline (reference sequence). V lost 6 bases to trimming and J lost 8 bases; unmatched junction nucleotides: 12. The CDR3 totals 14 residues. CDR3 coding DNA: TGCAGTGCCAGTCCCGGGACAGGGGTCCCAGAAGCTTTCTTT. This codes for CSASPGTGVPEAFF.

The chain employs TRBV6-5 and TRBJ1-2, with D possibly TRBD1 on 6 matching bases. V dropped 6 bases and J dropped 8 bases, with 10 bases sitting between them. Per germline, CDR1 MNHEY and CDR2 SVGAGI. The CDR3 length is 11 residues. The CDR3 protein is CASSSGVGYTF. DNA for the CDR3: TGTGCCAGCAGCTCAGGGGTCGGCTACACCTTC.

The CDR3 nucleotides read TGTGCCAGCAGCCGCACAGGGGTATGGGATGAGCAGTTCTTC. Its translation is CASSRTGVWDEQFF. The V and J genes are TRBV7-9 and TRBJ2-1; 7 bases are shared with TRBD1. V gave up 5 bases and J gave up 8 bases; unmatched junction bases: 9. Germline CDR1 and CDR2: SEHNR and FQNEAQ (reference sequence). CDR3 size: 14 residues.

The chain joins TRBV5-8 to TRBJ2-7; TRBD2 agrees at 8 bases. CDR1 and CDR2 from the germline V gene are SGHTS and YDEGEE. With 4 bases clipped from V and 3 bases from J, the junction kept 9 bases outside the gene matches. The CDR3 spans 15 residues. CDR3: CASSIPGLGYYEQYF. The CDR3 DNA sequence: TGTGCCAGCAGCATCCCGGGACTAGGATACTACGAGCAGTACTTC.

The chain employs TRBV5-4 and TRBJ2-7, with a tentative D call TRBD1 (6 bases). V was pared by 3 bases and J by 0 bases, with 10 bases between. This CDR3 contains 14 residues. Germline V lookup: CDR1 SGHNT, CDR2 YYREEE (reference sequence). The CDR3 region is CASSSQGNSYEQYF. In nucleotides, the CDR3 is TGTGCCAGCAGCTCACAGGGAAACTCCTACGAGCAGTACTTC.

J is TRBJ2-5 and V is TRBV28, with 7 bases identical to TRBD1. V dropped 3 bases and J dropped 2; count of bases not matched to a gene: 3. There are 14 residues in the CDR3. CDR1 and CDR2 from the germline V gene are MDHEN and SYDVKM. For the CDR3, the DNA is TGTGCCAGCAGTTTTGACAGGGTGCAAGAGACCCAGTACTTC. Translated, it gives CASSFDRVQETQYF.

The V call is TRBV5-6, the J call TRBJ2-7, with D possibly being TRBD2 (6 bases). The germline V gene encodes CDR1 SGHDT and CDR2 YYEEEE. The CDR3 extends over 14 amino acids. Trimming shortened V by 0 bases and J by 6 bases, and 13 bases separated the two germline ends. CDR3 sequence: CASSLGPVGGEQYF. The CDR3 coding sequence is TGTGCCAGCAGCTTGGGGCCGGTGGGGGGCGAGCAGTACTTC.

The chain carries TRBV2 and TRBJ1-2; D is possibly TRBD1 (5 bases). The V gene's germline CDR1 is SNHLY and CDR2 FYNNEI. V was clipped by 4 bases and J by 10 bases, with 10 bases between them. This CDR3 spans 11 amino acids. The CDR3 sequence: CASSGGSLYTF. The CDR3 coding sequence is TGTGCCAGCAGTGGGGGCAGCCTCTACACCTTC.

The chain links TRBV5-1 to TRBJ1-1; 11 nucleotides agree with TRBD1. CDR1 is SGHRS and CDR2 is YFSETQ in the germline V gene. Unmatched junction bases numbered 4, after V lost 0 bases and J lost 6 bases. This CDR3 contains 15 residues. The CDR3 bases are TGCGCCAGCAGCTTGGCCAGGACAGGGGGCTCTGAAGCTTTCTTT. Protein product: CASSLARTGGSEAFF.

The rearrangement uses TRBV7-9 and TRBJ1-4; D may be TRBD1 (6 bases). Germline V gene data show CDR1 as SEHNR and CDR2 as FQNEAQ (reference sequence). The V gene lost 1 base and the J gene lost 5 bases, with 20 bases spanning the gap. The CDR3 runs 18 residues. CDR3 loop: CASSLGTTQQGYNEKLFF. CDR3 sequence (DNA): TGTGCCAGCAGCTTAGGAACGACCCAGCAGGGGTACAATGAAAAACTGTTTTTT.

This rearrangement joins TRBV9 to TRBJ1-3; 8 positions match TRBD1. Looked up from germline, CDR1 is SGDLS and CDR2 is YYNGEE. V lost 4 bases, J lost 0 bases, and 12 bases stayed unmatched. The CDR3 has 18 amino acids. CDR3 sequence (DNA): TGTGCCAGCAGCCTACGTCCCGGGACAGGATTCTCTGGAAACACCATATATTTT. Its translation: CASSLRPGTGFSGNTIYF.

V and J are TRBV29-1 and TRBJ2-3, with D possibly matching TRBD2 (6 bases). Germline V lookup: CDR1 SQVTM, CDR2 ANQGSEA. Trimming took 2 bases from V and 0 from J, leaving 12 bases between them. The CDR3 runs 15 residues. CDR3 loop: CSVESVGGSTDTQYF. For the CDR3, the DNA is TGCAGCGTTGAATCGGTCGGGGGTAGCACAGATACGCAGTATTTT.

V gene TRBV11-2 combines with J gene TRBJ2-7; TRBD1 aligns across 7 bases. Germline V gives CDR1 SGHAT, CDR2 FQNNGV. With V trimmed by 7 bases and J by 2 bases, 8 bases remained unmatched. This CDR3 has 14 amino acids. The CDR3 DNA follows: TGTGCCAGCAACACCGGGACAGTTACCTACGAGCAGTACTTC. It encodes CASNTGTVTYEQYF.